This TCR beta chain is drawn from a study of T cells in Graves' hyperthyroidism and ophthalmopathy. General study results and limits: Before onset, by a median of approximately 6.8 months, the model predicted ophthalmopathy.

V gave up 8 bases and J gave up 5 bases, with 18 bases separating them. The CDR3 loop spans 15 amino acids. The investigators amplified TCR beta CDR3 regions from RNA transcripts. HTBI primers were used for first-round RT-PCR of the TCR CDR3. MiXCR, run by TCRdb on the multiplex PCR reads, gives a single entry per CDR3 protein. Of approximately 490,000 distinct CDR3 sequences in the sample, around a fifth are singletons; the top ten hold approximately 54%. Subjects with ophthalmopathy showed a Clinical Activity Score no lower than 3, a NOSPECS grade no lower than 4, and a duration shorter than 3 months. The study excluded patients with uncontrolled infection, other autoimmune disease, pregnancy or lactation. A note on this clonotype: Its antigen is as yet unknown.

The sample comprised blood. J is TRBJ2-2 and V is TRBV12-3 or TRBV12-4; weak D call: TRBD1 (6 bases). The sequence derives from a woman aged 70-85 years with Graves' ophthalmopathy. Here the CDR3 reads CASSPTNRATGELFF. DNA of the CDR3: TGTGCCAGCTCACCGACGAACAGGGCTACCGGGGAGCTGTTTTTT.